This T cell receptor (beta chain) was retrieved from a study of T cell responses to AZD1222 COVID-19 vaccine. Study background: Analyses pooled second doses at about 4 or about 12 weeks. Findings and limits, study-wide: Clonal diversity was possibly underestimated, and the donors were mostly white British, with more females. The span of vaccine-associated CD4 TCRs extended across spike, with dominance at 160-218 and 743-854.

Notes on this clone: Its target is unknown.

Sequencing was performed with immunoSEQ multiplex PCR; in TCRdb, only in-frame clones are kept and a portion is missing. Altogether about 100,000 clones are present, roughly 84% being singletons, with the ten largest covering 1.2% to 1.5%. V was shortened by 0 bases and J by 5 bases, with 20 bases between the two germline ends. This CDR3 has 18 amino acids. CDR1 and CDR2 (germline): LGHDT, YNNKEL (reference sequence). This chain joins TRBV3-1 (or the pseudogene TRBV3-2) and TRBJ1-3; D unresolved. This clonotype originated in an adult in good health. Here the sequenced sample was peripheral blood, taken on day 0 of AZD1222 vaccination. The CDR3 nucleotides read TGTGCCAGCAGCCAAGATCTTGGCTGGTTAGGCGGTCGAAACACCATATATTTT. It yields the protein CASSQDLGWLGGRNTIYF.